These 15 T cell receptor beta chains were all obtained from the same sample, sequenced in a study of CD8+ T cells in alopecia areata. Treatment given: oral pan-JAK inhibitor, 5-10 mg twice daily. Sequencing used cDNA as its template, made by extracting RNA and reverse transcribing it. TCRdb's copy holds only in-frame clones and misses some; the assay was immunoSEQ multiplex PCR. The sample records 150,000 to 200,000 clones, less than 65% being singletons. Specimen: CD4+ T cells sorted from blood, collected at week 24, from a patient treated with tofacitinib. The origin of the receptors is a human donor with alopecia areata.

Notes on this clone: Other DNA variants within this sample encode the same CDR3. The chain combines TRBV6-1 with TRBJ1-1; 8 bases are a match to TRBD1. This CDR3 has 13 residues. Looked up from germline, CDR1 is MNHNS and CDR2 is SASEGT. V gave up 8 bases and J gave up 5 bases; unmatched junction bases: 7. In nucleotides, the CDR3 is TGTGCCAGCTCCGGGACAGGAAGGACTGAAGCTTTCTTT. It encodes CASSGTGRTEAFF.

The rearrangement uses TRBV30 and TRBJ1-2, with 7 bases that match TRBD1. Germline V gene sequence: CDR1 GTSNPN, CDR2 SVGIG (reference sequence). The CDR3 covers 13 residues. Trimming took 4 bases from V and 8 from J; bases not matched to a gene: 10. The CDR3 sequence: CAWIDRAVGGYTF. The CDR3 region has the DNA TGTGCCTGGATAGACAGGGCAGTGGGGGGCTACACCTTC.

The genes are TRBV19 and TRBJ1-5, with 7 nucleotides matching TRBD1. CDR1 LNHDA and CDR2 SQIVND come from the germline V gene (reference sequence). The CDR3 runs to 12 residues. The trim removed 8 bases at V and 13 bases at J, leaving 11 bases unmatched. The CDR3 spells CASGYRDSEQHF. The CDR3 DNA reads TGTGCCAGTGGATACCGGGACAGCGAACAGCATTTT.

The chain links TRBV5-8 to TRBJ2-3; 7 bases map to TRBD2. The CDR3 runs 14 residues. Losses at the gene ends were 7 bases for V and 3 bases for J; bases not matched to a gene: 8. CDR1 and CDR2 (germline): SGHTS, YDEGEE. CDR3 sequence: CASLKAGVTDTQYF. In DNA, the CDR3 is TGTGCCAGCTTGAAGGCGGGAGTAACAGATACGCAGTATTTT.

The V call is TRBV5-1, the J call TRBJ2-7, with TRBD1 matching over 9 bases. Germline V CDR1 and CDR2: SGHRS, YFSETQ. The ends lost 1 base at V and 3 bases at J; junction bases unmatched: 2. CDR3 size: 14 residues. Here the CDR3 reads CASSLRDRVYEQYF. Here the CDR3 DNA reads TGCGCCAGCAGCTTGCGGGACAGGGTCTACGAGCAGTACTTC.

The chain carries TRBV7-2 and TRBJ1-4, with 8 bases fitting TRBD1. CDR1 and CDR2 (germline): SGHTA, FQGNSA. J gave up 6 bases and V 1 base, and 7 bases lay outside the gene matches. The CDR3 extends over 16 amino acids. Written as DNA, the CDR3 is TGTGCCAGCAGCTTAGTGGGGACAGGCCCGGATGAAAAACTGTTTTTT. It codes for CASSLVGTGPDEKLFF.

Here the CDR3 reads CASGAGVGYTF. CDR3 nucleotides: TGTGCTAGTGGAGCAGGGGTAGGCTACACCTTC. V usage is TRBV12-5 and J usage is TRBJ1-2; weak D call: TRBD1 (6 bases). Germline V gives CDR1 LGHNT, CDR2 FRNRAP. This CDR3 has 11 amino acids. With 6 bases removed from V and 8 bases from J, the gap between germline ends came to 10 bases.

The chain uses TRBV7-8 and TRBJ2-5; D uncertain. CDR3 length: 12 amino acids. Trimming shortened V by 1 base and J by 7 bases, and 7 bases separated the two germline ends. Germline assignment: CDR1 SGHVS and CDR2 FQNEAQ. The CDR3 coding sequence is TGTGCCAGCAGCTTAGGGACCCGGACCCAGTACTTC. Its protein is CASSLGTRTQYF.

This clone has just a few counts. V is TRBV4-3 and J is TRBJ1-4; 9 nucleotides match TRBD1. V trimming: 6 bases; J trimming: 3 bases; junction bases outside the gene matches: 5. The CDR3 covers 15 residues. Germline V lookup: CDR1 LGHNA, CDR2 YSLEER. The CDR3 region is CASSQGQGPNEKLFF. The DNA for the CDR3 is TGCGCCAGCAGTCAGGGACAGGGCCCTAATGAAAAACTGTTTTTT.

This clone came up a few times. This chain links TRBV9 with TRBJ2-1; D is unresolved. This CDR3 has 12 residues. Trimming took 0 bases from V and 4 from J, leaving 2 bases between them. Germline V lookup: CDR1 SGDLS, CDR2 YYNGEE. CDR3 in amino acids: CASSVAYNEQFF. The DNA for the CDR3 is TGTGCCAGCAGCGTAGCATACAATGAGCAGTTCTTC.

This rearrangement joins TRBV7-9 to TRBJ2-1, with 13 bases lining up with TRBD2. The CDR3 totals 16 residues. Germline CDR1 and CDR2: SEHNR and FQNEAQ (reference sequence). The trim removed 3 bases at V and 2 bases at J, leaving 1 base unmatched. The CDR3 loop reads CASSLTSGGTYNEQFF. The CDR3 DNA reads TGTGCCAGCAGCTTGACTAGCGGGGGGACCTACAATGAGCAGTTCTTC.

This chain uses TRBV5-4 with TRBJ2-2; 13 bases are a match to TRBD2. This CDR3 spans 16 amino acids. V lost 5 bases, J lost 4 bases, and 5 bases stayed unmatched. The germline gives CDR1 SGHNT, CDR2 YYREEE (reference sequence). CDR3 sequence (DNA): TGTGCCAGCAGGTCTGGACTAGCGGGGGTCACCGGGGAGCTGTTTTTT. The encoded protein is CASRSGLAGVTGELFF.

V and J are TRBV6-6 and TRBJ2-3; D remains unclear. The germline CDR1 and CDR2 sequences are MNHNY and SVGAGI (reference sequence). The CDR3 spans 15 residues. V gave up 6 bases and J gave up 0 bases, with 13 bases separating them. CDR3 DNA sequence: TGTGCCAGCAGACCCCCACAGCCAAGCACAGATACGCAGTATTTT. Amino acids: CASRPPQPSTDTQYF.

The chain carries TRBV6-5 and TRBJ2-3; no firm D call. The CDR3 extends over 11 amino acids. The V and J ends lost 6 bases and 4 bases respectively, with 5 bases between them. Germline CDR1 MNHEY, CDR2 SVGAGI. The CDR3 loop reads CASREADTQYF. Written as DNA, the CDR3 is TGTGCCAGCAGAGAGGCAGATACGCAGTATTTT.

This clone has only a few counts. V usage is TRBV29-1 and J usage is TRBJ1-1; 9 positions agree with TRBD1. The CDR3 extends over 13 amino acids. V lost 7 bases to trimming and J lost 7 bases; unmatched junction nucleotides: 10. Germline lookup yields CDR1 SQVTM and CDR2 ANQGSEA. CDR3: CSAKTGTGSEAFF. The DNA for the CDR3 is TGCAGCGCTAAAACCGGGACAGGGAGTGAAGCTTTCTTT.